A selection of T cell receptor beta chains follows, all from one sample in a study of T cell repertoires in cytomegalovirus infection. TCRdb processed the reads anew with MiXCR; each CDR3 protein has one entry. The sample contains about 490,000 distinct CDR3 sequences, approximately 10% of which appear only once. Sequencing was done on a sample of PBMCs. The receptors were sampled from a human donor in good health (CMV status not recorded). Some clones in this sample may be carry-over from other donors' samples. CDR3s include the opening cysteine and the closing phenylalanine or tryptophan. The order of the fields is clone size, D gene, J gene, V gene, CDR3 DNA, CDR3 protein. The D gene is left open where the match is weak. Clone sizes are given selectively: once, few, many, or a class where the clone is expanded.

abundance: few
d_gene: .
j_gene: TRBJ1-4
v_gene: TRBV12-3/TRBV12-4
CDR3nt: TGTGCCAGCAGTGTACTAACAGGGTCTACTGAAAAACTGTTTTTT
CDR3aa: CASSVLTGSTEKLFF

abundance: many
d_gene: TRBD2
j_gene: TRBJ2-1
v_gene: TRBV5-4
CDR3nt: TGTGCCAGCAGCCGGGCGGGGGATGAGCAGTTCTTC
CDR3aa: CASSRAGDEQFF

abundance: many
d_gene: .
j_gene: TRBJ1-1
v_gene: TRBV4-2
CDR3nt: TGTGCCAGCAGCCAGCACTCCGGGACCGCAAACACTGAAGCTTTCTTT
CDR3aa: CASSQHSGTANTEAFF

abundance: .
d_gene: .
j_gene: TRBJ1-1
v_gene: TRBV29-1
CDR3nt: TGCAGCGTTGATACAGGGATGAACACTGAAGCTTTCTTT
CDR3aa: CSVDTGMNTEAFF

abundance: .
d_gene: TRBD2
j_gene: TRBJ2-2
v_gene: TRBV7-9
CDR3nt: TGTGCCAGCGTCAGACTAGCGGTAAACACCGGGGAGCTGTTTTTT
CDR3aa: CASVRLAVNTGELFF

abundance: .
d_gene: .
j_gene: TRBJ2-1
v_gene: TRBV20-1
CDR3nt: TGCAGTGCTAGGGGTGCCAATGAGCAGTTCTTC
CDR3aa: CSARGANEQFF

abundance: .
d_gene: .
j_gene: TRBJ1-2
v_gene: TRBV7-9
CDR3nt: TGTGCCAGCAGCCCGCGACAGGTGAATCTCTATGGCTACACCTTC
CDR3aa: CASSPRQVNLYGYTF

abundance: many
d_gene: TRBD2
j_gene: TRBJ2-2
v_gene: TRBV7-8
CDR3nt: TGTGCCAGCAGCTTAAAGACTAGCGGGAACACCGGGGAGCTGTTTTTT
CDR3aa: CASSLKTSGNTGELFF

abundance: .
d_gene: TRBD1
j_gene: TRBJ1-3
v_gene: TRBV12-3/TRBV12-4
CDR3nt: TGTGCCAGCAGTTTGCCCCCGGGACAGGGACCAAGCTCTGGAACCACCATATATTTT
CDR3aa: CASSLPPGQGPSSGTTIYF

abundance: .
d_gene: TRBD2
j_gene: TRBJ2-5
v_gene: TRBV27
CDR3nt: TGTGCCAGCGGAGGGGGACTAGCCGTTGAGACCCAGTACTTC
CDR3aa: CASGGGLAVETQYF

abundance: many
d_gene: TRBD2
j_gene: TRBJ2-3
v_gene: TRBV12-3/TRBV12-4
CDR3nt: TGTGCCAGCAGCCAACGACTAGCGGGCACAGATACGCAGTATTTT
CDR3aa: CASSQRLAGTDTQYF

abundance: .
d_gene: .
j_gene: TRBJ1-1
v_gene: TRBV5-6
CDR3nt: TGTGCCAGCAGCTGCTTGGGTGAAGGGGAGAACACTGAAGCTTTCTTT
CDR3aa: CASSCLGEGENTEAFF

abundance: few
d_gene: TRBD1
j_gene: TRBJ1-5
v_gene: TRBV18
CDR3nt: TGTGCCAGCTCACCATCACAGGGGGCGCGAGTTCAGCCCCAGCATTTT
CDR3aa: CASSPSQGARVQPQHF

abundance: .
d_gene: .
j_gene: TRBJ1-2
v_gene: TRBV9
CDR3nt: TGTGCCAGCAGCCGCGGGAGAGGGGAGAGGTACTATGGCTACACCTTC
CDR3aa: CASSRGRGERYYGYTF

abundance: few
d_gene: .
j_gene: TRBJ1-5
v_gene: TRBV20-1
CDR3nt: TGCAGTGCTAGAGGGGGGGGGATTAGTTCGGGGCCCCAGCATTTT
CDR3aa: CSARGGGISSGPQHF

abundance: many
d_gene: .
j_gene: TRBJ2-7
v_gene: TRBV29-1
CDR3nt: TGCAGCGTTGTGGGACGAACGGGCCCCTTCGACGAGCAGTACTTC
CDR3aa: CSVVGRTGPFDEQYF

abundance: .
d_gene: .
j_gene: TRBJ2-1
v_gene: TRBV11-1
CDR3nt: TGTGCCAGCAGACGGGGTGGGAAGGGGGCCGGGGGCAATGAGCAGTTCTTC
CDR3aa: CASRRGGKGAGGNEQFF

abundance: many
d_gene: TRBD1
j_gene: TRBJ2-7
v_gene: TRBV4-1
CDR3nt: TGCGCCAGCAGCCAAAGGACAGGGGGCTTGTACGAGCAGTACTTC
CDR3aa: CASSQRTGGLYEQYF

abundance: .
d_gene: .
j_gene: TRBJ2-2
v_gene: TRBV20-1
CDR3nt: TGCAGTGCTAGAGATAGGAGTCCGAACACCGGGGAGCTGTTTTTT
CDR3aa: CSARDRSPNTGELFF

abundance: many
d_gene: .
j_gene: TRBJ2-3
v_gene: TRBV7-9
CDR3nt: TGTGCCAGCAGACTCTCCTCCGGGTCTAGCACAGATACGCAGTATTTT
CDR3aa: CASRLSSGSSTDTQYF

abundance: many
d_gene: TRBD2
j_gene: TRBJ2-7
v_gene: TRBV2
CDR3nt: TGTGCCAGCAGTCCCCTAGCGGGAGGGCCCGACGAGCAGTACTTC
CDR3aa: CASSPLAGGPDEQYF

abundance: many
d_gene: .
j_gene: TRBJ2-5
v_gene: TRBV9
CDR3nt: TGTGCCAGCAGCGTAGCCGGGGGTGAGACCCAGTACTTC
CDR3aa: CASSVAGGETQYF

abundance: few
d_gene: .
j_gene: TRBJ2-3
v_gene: TRBV2
CDR3nt: TGTGCCAGCACCGAACTAGGAGGCCCTCTGGGATCGCAGTATTTT
CDR3aa: CASTELGGPLGSQYF

abundance: .
d_gene: .
j_gene: TRBJ1-3
v_gene: TRBV12-3/TRBV12-4
CDR3nt: TGTGCCAGCAGTTCAGGGTTCGGAAACACCATATATTTT
CDR3aa: CASSSGFGNTIYF

abundance: many
d_gene: TRBD2
j_gene: TRBJ2-1
v_gene: TRBV4-2
CDR3nt: TGTGCCAGCAGCCAAGGTGGGAGCGGGAGGGGCTACAATGAGCAGTTCTTC
CDR3aa: CASSQGGSGRGYNEQFF

abundance: .
d_gene: TRBD1
j_gene: TRBJ2-1
v_gene: TRBV29-1
CDR3nt: TGCAGCGTTTCAGGGACAGGGAATGAGCAGTTCTTC
CDR3aa: CSVSGTGNEQFF

abundance: many
d_gene: TRBD1
j_gene: TRBJ1-1
v_gene: TRBV6-1
CDR3nt: TGTGCCAGCAGTCTGGACAGGGTTGGGATGAACACTGAAGCTTTCTTT
CDR3aa: CASSLDRVGMNTEAFF

abundance: .
d_gene: .
j_gene: TRBJ2-2
v_gene: TRBV12-3/TRBV12-4
CDR3nt: TGTGCCATCCGCCCGGGTTTGGGGGAGCTGTTTTTT
CDR3aa: CAIRPGLGELFF